Following are 30 T cell receptor beta chains from one sample sequenced in a study of vaccination and CD4 T cells after COVID-19. No cognate antigen is known for these TCRs. With the Oncomine TCR Beta short-read assay, DNA from cultured CD4+ T cells was sequenced. In this case, cultured CD4+ T cells provided the extracted genomic DNA. TCRdb used MiXCR to reprocess the PCR reads, holding one entry per CDR3 protein. Here the sample spans fewer than 12,000 distinct CDR3 sequences, about 27% being singletons. Specified treatment: 10-day PBMC culture with coronavirus spike peptide pools or control peptides (ViraFEST assay). An unexposed donor provided the CD4+ T cells, which were collected before the COVID-19 pandemic (2011-2018). The sequencing input was CD4+ T cells from blood, cultured in vitro. These receptors were taken from a human donor in good health.

The chain carries TRBV6-1 and TRBJ2-5; TRBD1 or TRBD2 may be the D gene (5 bases each). Germline V gives CDR1 MNHNS, CDR2 SASEGT. This CDR3 comprises 14 residues. V lost 6 bases to trimming and J lost 2 bases, with 13 bases between them. CDR3 in amino acids: CASRGVGRQETQYF. The CDR3 coding sequence is TGTGCCAGCAGGGGAGTGGGACGACAAGAGACCCAGTACTTC.

Only a few counts were recorded for this clonotype. The chain carries TRBV6-5 and TRBJ1-2; D remains unclear. This CDR3 is built from 14 residues. V was cut by 0 bases and J by 1 base, with 6 bases left in between. Germline CDR1 reads MNHEY; CDR2 reads SVGAGI. The CDR3 region is CASSYSQINYGYTF. The DNA for the CDR3 is TGTGCCAGCAGTTACTCTCAGATTAACTATGGCTACACCTTC.

The chain recombines TRBV30 with TRBJ1-6; D might be TRBD1 (6 bases). CDR3 length: 13 residues. Trimming took off 3 bases at V and 8 bases at J, with 11 bases between the two ends. Germline values: CDR1 GTSNPN, CDR2 SVGIG (reference sequence). The CDR3 reads CAWSTGLDSPLHF. The CDR3 DNA reads TGTGCCTGGAGCACAGGGTTGGATTCACCCCTCCACTTT.

This clonotype was seen more than once but under ten times. The genes are TRBV6-5 and TRBJ2-7, with D unresolved. V was clipped by 0 bases and J by 13 bases, with 16 bases between them. The CDR3 is 13 residues long. Germline-derived CDR1 and CDR2 are MNHEY and SVGAGI. Written as DNA, the CDR3 is TGTGCCAGCAGTTACTCGAGTCCCCCAGAACGATACTTC. Residues: CASSYSSPPERYF.

The chain uses TRBV24-1 and TRBJ2-1; D may be TRBD1 (5 bases). The germline gives CDR1 KGHDR, CDR2 SFDVKD. The CDR3 spans 16 residues. Trimming shortened V by 7 bases and J by 0 bases, and 15 bases separated the two germline ends. CDR3 amino acids: CATSIAGYSSYNEQFF. CDR3 coding DNA: TGTGCCACCAGCATCGCAGGGTATAGCTCCTACAATGAGCAGTTCTTC.

This clonotype is large (0.1 to 1%) by share. The chain combines TRBV18 with TRBJ1-2; 11 bases are a match to TRBD1. Germline CDR1 is KGHSH and CDR2 is LQKENI. The length of the CDR3 is 17 residues. V was pared by 1 base and J by 4 bases, with 8 bases of the junction left unmatched. The CDR3 DNA sequence: TGTGCCAGCTCACCACTGCCGGGACAGGGGGAAGGCTATGGCTACACCTTC. Protein: CASSPLPGQGEGYGYTF.

In its sample, this clonotype ranks as medium-sized (0.01 to 0.1%). The V and J genes are TRBV20-1 and TRBJ1-1; 12 bases align to TRBD1. Germline V gene sequence: CDR1 DFQATT, CDR2 SNEGSKA (reference sequence). This CDR3 is built from 17 residues. CDR3 amino acids: CNGRDRGRGLIITEAFF. The CDR3 nucleotides are TGCAATGGCCGGGACAGGGGGCGCGGATTAATTATCACTGAAGCTTTCTTT.

By proportion, this clonotype is medium-sized. The chain combines TRBV20-1 with TRBJ1-5; a weak D match, TRBD1 (5 bases). The CDR3 runs 14 residues. Germline CDR1 and CDR2: DFQATT and SNEGSKA (reference sequence). V was trimmed by 2 bases and J by 5 bases, leaving 13 bases between them. CDR3 nucleotides: TGCAGTGCTAGACGAGGATTGGGGGATCAGCCCCAGCATTTT. Its protein product is CSARRGLGDQPQHF.

This clonotype has just a few counts. This chain links TRBV5-4 with TRBJ2-3, with 9 bases identical to TRBD1. Germline trimming cut 4 bases from V and 1 base from J; bases unmatched to any gene: 7. This CDR3 comprises 16 residues. Germline loops: CDR1 SGHNT, CDR2 YYREEE (reference sequence). The CDR3 protein is CASSKDRGAGTDTQYF. The DNA of the CDR3 is TGTGCCAGCAGCAAGGACAGGGGAGCTGGCACAGATACGCAGTATTTT.

This clonotype was found a few times. Here the CDR3 DNA reads TGTGCCAGCAGACCATCCTGGGGGCGCTATGGCTACACCTTC. Translated: CASRPSWGRYGYTF. The rearrangement uses TRBV5-4 and TRBJ1-2; weak D call: TRBD1 (6 bases). The CDR3 consists of 14 residues. Germline V gene sequence: CDR1 SGHNT, CDR2 YYREEE (reference sequence). V dropped 5 bases and J dropped 4 bases, with 15 bases sitting between them.

The sample holds a few counts of this clonotype. The genes are TRBV5-8 and TRBJ2-1, with TRBD2 matching 7 bases. This CDR3 has 13 amino acids. Germline assignment: CDR1 SGHTS and CDR2 YDEGEE. Unmatched junction bases numbered 11, after V lost 10 bases and J lost 7 bases. The CDR3 here is CAGERGRDNEQFF. CDR3 in DNA: TGTGCCGGAGAGCGGGGCAGAGATAATGAGCAGTTCTTC.

To note about this clonotype: With a much larger clone just one base away, this may be a read error. The chain recombines TRBV6-5 with TRBJ1-6; D might be TRBD1 (6 bases). Looked up from germline, CDR1 is MNHEY and CDR2 is SVGAGI. This CDR3 region has 16 residues. The ends were cut back, 4 bases at V and 6 bases at J, with 16 bases in the middle. CDR3 protein: CASSFSQGGSNSPLHF. CDR3 in DNA: TGTGCCAGCAGTTTTAGTCAAGGGGGATCTAATTCACCCCTCCACTTT.

V is TRBV5-6 and J is TRBJ1-1, with 9 bases that match TRBD1. In germline, CDR1 is SGHDT, CDR2 YYEEEE. This CDR3 comprises 14 residues. V lost 1 base to trimming and J lost 11 bases; unmatched junction nucleotides: 9. The CDR3 DNA follows: TGTGCCAGCAGCTTGCGAGGGACAGGGTATGGGGCTTTCTTT. It encodes CASSLRGTGYGAFF. Full variable domain (outside the CDR3, taken from reference TRBV5-6 and TRBJ1-1): DAGVTQSPTHLIKTRGQQVTLRCSPKSGHDTVSWYQQALGQGPQFIFQYYEEEERQRGNFPDRFSGHQFPNYSSELNVNALLLGDSALYLCASSLRGTGYGAFFGQGTRLTVV.

In its sample, this clonotype ranks as medium-sized (0.01 to 0.1%). This chain connects TRBV7-6 to TRBJ1-6; D uncertain. Trimming removed 5 bases at V and 6 bases at J, with 11 bases between. The CDR3 is 14 amino acids. The germline gives CDR1 SGHVS, CDR2 FNYEAQ. The CDR3 protein is CASSPSGFNSPLHF. The CDR3 DNA sequence: TGTGCCAGCAGCCCCTCCGGATTTAATTCACCCCTCCACTTT.

The rearrangement uses TRBV29-1 and TRBJ2-1, with unresolved D. In germline, CDR1 is SQVTM, CDR2 ANQGSEA. Trimming took 2 bases from V and 9 from J, leaving 11 bases between them. The CDR3 length is 12 residues. CDR3 in DNA: TGCAGCGTTGAAAAGTCCAGGCCTGAGCAGTTCTTC. This gives the protein CSVEKSRPEQFF.

The chain joins TRBV29-1 to TRBJ1-2; D not resolved. V lost 6 bases and J lost 7, with 6 bases in between. The CDR3 extends over 9 amino acids. Germline V gene lookup returns CDR1 SQVTM and CDR2 ANQGSEA. The CDR3: CSVNPGYTF. The CDR3 DNA reads as TGCAGCGTAAACCCTGGCTACACCTTC.

This clonotype has only a few counts. V usage is TRBV6-1 and J usage is TRBJ2-2, with TRBD2 matching over 11 bases. The germline V gene encodes CDR1 MNHNS and CDR2 SASEGT. The V and J ends lost 6 bases and 5 bases, in that order; junction bases with no gene match: 8. This CDR3 region has 16 residues. The CDR3 loop reads CASRPLAGVGTGELFF. In nucleotides, the CDR3 is TGTGCCAGCAGGCCACTAGCGGGAGTCGGGACCGGGGAGCTGTTTTTT.

In its sample, this clonotype was seen a few times. This chain joins TRBV6-1 and TRBJ2-1; D possibly corresponds to TRBD1 (6 bases). This CDR3 spans 14 amino acids. The germline gives CDR1 MNHNS, CDR2 SASEGT. Deletions cut 5 bases from V and 3 bases from J, with 11 bases between. CDR3 loop: CASSRGQLYNEQFF. The CDR3 region has the DNA TGTGCCAGCAGTCGTGGACAGCTCTACAATGAGCAGTTCTTC.

There are a few counts of this clonotype. V is TRBV28 and J is TRBJ1-5; tentatively, D is TRBD1 (6 bases). In germline, CDR1 is MDHEN, CDR2 SYDVKM. The CDR3 extends over 14 amino acids. V was trimmed by 9 bases and J by 0 bases, leaving 12 bases between them. CDR3: CASVDSLSNQPQHF. The CDR3 bases are TGTGCCAGTGTGGACAGCCTTAGCAATCAGCCCCAGCATTTT.

This chain links TRBV15 with TRBJ1-4, with a weak D call TRBD1 (6 bases). The CDR3 spans 15 residues. Trimming cost V 4 bases and J 0 bases, with 9 bases left between them. The germline CDR1 and CDR2 sequences are LNHNV and YYDKDF (reference sequence). The CDR3 loop reads CATSMRGATNEKLFF. In nucleotides, the CDR3 is TGTGCCACCAGCATGAGGGGGGCAACTAATGAAAAACTGTTTTTT.

This clonotype has only a few counts. The chain links TRBV7-6 to TRBJ2-3; TRBD2 might be the D (6 bases). Trimming left V 3 bases short and J 0 bases short, with 10 bases between. Germline V gene sequence: CDR1 SGHVS, CDR2 FNYEAQ. CDR3 length: 15 amino acids. CDR3 DNA: TGTGCCAGCAGCTTGCTAGCGCGGAGCACAGATACGCAGTATTTT. Protein sequence: CASSLLARSTDTQYF.

The chain employs TRBV9 and TRBJ1-2; D call uncertain. V shed 0 bases and J shed 4 bases, with 10 bases lying between them. CDR3 length: 14 amino acids. Germline V gene data show CDR1 as SGDLS and CDR2 as YYNGEE. CDR3 DNA sequence: TGTGCCAGCAGCGTAGTGGCAAGTCTCTATGGCTACACCTTC. This codes for CASSVVASLYGYTF.

This clonotype is classed as medium-sized. The genes are TRBV27 and TRBJ1-2; 7 bases map to TRBD1. CDR1 and CDR2 (germline): MNHEY, SMNVEV (reference sequence). This CDR3 has 16 amino acids. Germline trimming cut 5 bases from V and 0 bases from J; bases unmatched to any gene: 9. CDR3 in amino acids: CASSVYRDRANYGYTF. Here the CDR3 DNA reads TGTGCCAGCAGTGTATACCGGGACAGAGCTAACTATGGCTACACCTTC.

This clonotype was seen more than once but under ten times. The chain links TRBV20-1 to TRBJ2-3; D possibly corresponds to TRBD1 (5 bases). The V and J ends lost 3 bases and 5 bases respectively, with 12 bases between them. CDR3 size: 13 residues. Germline CDR1 reads DFQATT; CDR2 reads SNEGSKA (reference sequence). In DNA, the CDR3 is TGCAGTGCTAGGGCGGCAGGGCGAGATACGCAGTATTTT. This translates into CSARAAGRDTQYF.

V and J are TRBV2 and TRBJ2-5; D remains ambiguous. V was trimmed by 1 base and J by 5 bases, leaving 5 bases between them. Germline values: CDR1 SNHLY, CDR2 FYNNEI. There are 12 residues in the CDR3. CDR3 DNA sequence: TGTGCCAGCAGTGAAGGCAGGGAGACCCAGTACTTC. It yields the protein CASSEGRETQYF.

The genes are TRBV28 and TRBJ2-3; TRBD2 aligns across 8 bases. V was clipped by 6 bases and J by 0 bases; unmatched bases: 14. Germline CDR1 reads MDHEN; CDR2 reads SYDVKM. This CDR3 region has 18 residues. DNA of the CDR3: TGTGCCAGCAGCAACCCGGGGGGGGGGCCGATAAGCACAGATACGCAGTATTTT. The encoded protein is CASSNPGGGPISTDTQYF. Filled out from reference TRBV28 and TRBJ2-3, the complete variable domain reads DVKVTQSSRYLVKRTGEKVFLECVQDMDHENMFWYRQDPGLGLRLIYFSYDVKMKEKGDIPEGYSVSREKKERFSLILESASTNQTSMYLCASSNPGGGPISTDTQYFGPGTRLTVL.

The gene calls are TRBV11-1 and TRBJ2-3; D gene unclear. The ends were cut back, 2 bases at V and 0 bases at J, with 9 bases in the middle. CDR1 is SGHAT and CDR2 is FQDESV in the germline V gene (reference sequence). This CDR3 contains 15 residues. CDR3: CASSLRLRSTDTQYF. DNA for the CDR3: TGTGCCAGCAGCTTAAGACTTAGGAGCACAGATACGCAGTATTTT.

This clonotype appeared a few times. The chain combines TRBV28 with TRBJ1-2, with D unclear. This CDR3 is built from 11 residues. CDR1 is MDHEN and CDR2 is SYDVKM in the germline V gene. Trimming removed 5 bases at V and 2 bases at J, with 3 bases between. CDR3 in amino acids: CASSLNYGYTF. The CDR3 nucleotides read TGTGCCAGCAGTCTCAACTATGGCTACACCTTC.

The gene calls are TRBV20-1 and TRBJ2-2; the match to TRBD2 covers 10 bases. This CDR3 comprises 17 residues. Per the germline V gene, CDR1 is DFQATT and CDR2 is SNEGSKA (reference sequence). Trimming at V came to 2 bases and at J to 7 bases, leaving 13 bases not matched to a gene. The CDR3 nucleotides read TGCAGTGCTAGACCCCCCCTAGCGGGAGTCAGGAGCGGGGAGCTGTTTTTT. It encodes CSARPPLAGVRSGELFF.

This clonotype was counted only a few times. V gene TRBV20-1 combines with J gene TRBJ2-5; maybe TRBD2 (5 bases). This CDR3 region has 14 residues. Looked up from germline, CDR1 is DFQATT and CDR2 is SNEGSKA (reference sequence). Trimming shortened V by 6 bases and J by 6 bases, and 20 bases separated the two germline ends. Written as DNA, the CDR3 is TGCAGTGCGCAAACCCGGTTGGACGGGAAGACCCAGTACTTC. This encodes CSAQTRLDGKTQYF.